Sequencing of this TCR beta chain was carried out in a study of blood T cell repertoires in COVID-19. The method was immunoSEQ multiplex PCR; TCRdb's version includes in-frame clones alone and lacks a portion of them. This table holds around 270,000 clones, about 91% found once. V was clipped by 0 bases and J by 3 bases; unmatched bases: 8. Germline CDR1 reads LGHNA; CDR2 reads YSLEER. The CDR3 runs to 17 residues. Sequencing used peripheral blood. This receptor was obtained from a person aged 18 to 29 with COVID-19, enrolled during active disease. The V and J genes are TRBV4-3 and TRBJ2-7; 10 bases match TRBD2. CDR3 coding DNA: TGCGCCAGCAGCCAAGAGAGTCGGACTAGCGGCCTCTACGAGCAGTACTTC. This encodes CASSQESRTSGLYEQYF.